This TCR beta chain was recovered during a study of OX40 agonist ivuxolimab in advanced cancers. Study as a whole: Aged roughly 23 to 79 with a mean of roughly 63 years, they were approximately 80% male. A partial response was reached by three patients: one with hepatocellular carcinoma and two with cutaneous melanoma.

The CDR3 extends over 16 amino acids. In germline, CDR1 is SGHAT, CDR2 FQNNGV. The ends lost 1 base at V and 0 bases at J; junction bases unmatched: 2. Overall study results and limits: By week 6 at 0.1 to 3.0 mg/kg, blood CD4+ and CD8+ T cells had expanded clonally.

Patients had blood sampled at baseline and again on cycle 4 day 1 and cycle 7 day 1. Only in-frame clones appear in the TCRdb table, and some are missing; sequencing was by immunoSEQ multiplex PCR. Among about 93,000 clones listed, 85% to 95% were seen once. Concerning this clone itself: The antigen remains undetermined.

The J gene is TRBJ2-2, the V gene TRBV11-2; 7 bases align to TRBD2. The source material was CD4+ or CD8+ T cells sorted from blood, sampled in a trial of the OX40 agonist ivuxolimab. The TCR was taken from an adult with an advanced solid tumor such as melanoma, head and neck, liver or kidney cancer. CDR3 amino acids: CASSLVLATNTGELFF. CDR3 bases: TGTGCCAGCAGCTTAGTACTAGCGACGAACACCGGGGAGCTGTTTTTT.